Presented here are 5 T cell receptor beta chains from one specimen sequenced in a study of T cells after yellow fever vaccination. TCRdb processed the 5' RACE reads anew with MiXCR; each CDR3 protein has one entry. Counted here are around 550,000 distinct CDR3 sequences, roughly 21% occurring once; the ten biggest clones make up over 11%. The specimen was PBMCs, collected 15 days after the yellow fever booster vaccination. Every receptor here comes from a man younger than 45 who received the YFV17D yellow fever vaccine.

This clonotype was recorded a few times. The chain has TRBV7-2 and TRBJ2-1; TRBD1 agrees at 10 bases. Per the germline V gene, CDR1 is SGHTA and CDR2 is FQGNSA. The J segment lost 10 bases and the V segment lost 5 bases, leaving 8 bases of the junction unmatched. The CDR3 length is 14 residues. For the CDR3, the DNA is TGTGCCAGCAGCCAAGAGGGACAGGGGAGAGAGCAGTTCTTC. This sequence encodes CASSQEGQGREQFF.

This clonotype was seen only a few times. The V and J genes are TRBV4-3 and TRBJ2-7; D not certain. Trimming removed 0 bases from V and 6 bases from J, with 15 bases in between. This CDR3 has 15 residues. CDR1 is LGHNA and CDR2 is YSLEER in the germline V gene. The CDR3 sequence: CASSQDWVVDREQYF. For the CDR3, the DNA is TGCGCCAGCAGCCAAGACTGGGTCGTGGATCGCGAGCAGTACTTC.

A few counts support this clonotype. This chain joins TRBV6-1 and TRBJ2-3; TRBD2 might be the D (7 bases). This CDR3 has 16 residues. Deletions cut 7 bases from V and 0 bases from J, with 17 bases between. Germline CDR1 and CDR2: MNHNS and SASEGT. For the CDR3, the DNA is TGTGCCAGCAACATCATGGCGGGGGCTAGCACAGATACGCAGTATTTT. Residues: CASNIMAGASTDTQYF.

CDR3 region: CASSLGYGGGRTGELFF. DNA for the CDR3: TGCGCCAGCAGCTTGGGTTACGGCGGAGGCAGAACCGGGGAGCTGTTTTTT. V is TRBV5-1 and J is TRBJ2-2; maybe TRBD2 (5 bases). CDR3 length: 17 residues. Germline CDR1 and CDR2: SGHRS and YFSETQ. The ends were cut back, 0 bases at V and 5 bases at J, with 17 bases in the middle.

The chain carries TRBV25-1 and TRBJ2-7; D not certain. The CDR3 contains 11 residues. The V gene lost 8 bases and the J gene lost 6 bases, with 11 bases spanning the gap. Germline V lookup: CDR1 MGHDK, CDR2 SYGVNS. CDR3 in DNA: TGTGCCAGCGACACACAGTTCGAGCAGTACTTC. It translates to CASDTQFEQYF.